Listed below are T cell receptor beta chains from one sample, sequenced in a study of blood T cell repertoires in COVID-19. Libraries were prepared by immunoSEQ multiplex PCR; TCRdb keeps only in-frame clonotypes and omits some of them. Of over 200,000 clones in the sample, approximately 87% were seen once. The sequenced sample was PBMCs or T cells enriched from blood (not recorded which). The receptors shown here come from a woman in her fifties or sixties in a cohort exposed to, infected with or recovered from COVID-19 (not recorded which). CDR3s include the opening cysteine and the closing phenylalanine or tryptophan. Fields, in order: clone size, J gene, V gene, D gene, CDR3 protein, CDR3 DNA. A D gene is named only where the DNA matches it firmly. Expanded clones get a size class; other rows say once, few or many, or leave the size out.

>NA|TRBJ2-1|TRBV6-6|TRBD2
CASSPALAGGDPYNEQFF
TGTGCCAGCAGTCCAGCCCTAGCGGGGGGTGATCCGTACAATGAGCAGTTCTTC
>NA|TRBJ1-5|TRBV7-6|NA
CASSLGQVGNQPQHF
TGTGCCAGCAGCTTAGGTCAGGTCGGTAATCAGCCCCAGCATTTT
>NA|TRBJ1-1|TRBV11-2|NA
CASSRDRSTEAFF
TGTGCCAGCAGCCGCGACAGGTCCACTGAAGCTTTCTTT
>NA|TRBJ1-6|TRBV3-1/TRBV3-2|NA
CASSRGQRHNSPLHF
TGTGCCAGCAGCCGAGGACAGCGACATAATTCACCCCTCCACTTT
>NA|TRBJ1-4|TRBV30|TRBD1
CAWRGTGAGEKLFF
TGTGCCTGGAGGGGGACAGGGGCCGGCGAAAAACTGTTTTTT
>NA|TRBJ1-4|TRBV5-5|NA
CASSLISYEKLFF
TGTGCCAGCAGCTTGATTAGTTACGAAAAACTGTTTTTT
>NA|TRBJ1-3|TRBV13|NA
CASSFRTASGNTIYF
TGTGCCAGCAGCTTCCGGACAGCCTCTGGAAACACCATATATTTT
>NA|TRBJ1-6|TRBV6-5|TRBD1
CASRRDRGDSPLHF
TGTGCCAGCAGAAGGGACAGGGGTGATTCACCCCTCCACTTT
>NA|TRBJ1-1|TRBV7-2|NA
CASSLVGGKNTEAFF
TGTGCCAGCAGCTTAGTAGGGGGAAAGAACACTGAAGCTTTCTTT
>NA|TRBJ1-1|TRBV19|NA
CASKVVSAPRNTEAFF
TGTGCCAGTAAAGTAGTATCGGCGCCTAGAAACACTGAAGCTTTCTTT
>NA|TRBJ1-6|TRBV21-1|NA
CASSKEDRADSPLHF
TGTGCCAGCAGCAAAGAAGACAGGGCTGATTCACCCCTCCACTTT
>NA|TRBJ1-5|TRBV6-5|NA
CASRLYSNQPQHF
TGTGCCAGCAGACTCTATAGCAATCAGCCCCAGCATTTT
>few|TRBJ2-7|TRBV4-3|TRBD2
CASSQEGLAGISREQYF
TGCGCCAGCAGCCAAGAGGGACTAGCGGGGATCTCTCGTGAGCAGTACTTC
>NA|TRBJ1-1|TRBV6-5|TRBD1
CASSRDRVNTEAFF
TGTGCCAGCAGTAGGGACAGGGTGAACACTGAAGCTTTCTTT
>NA|TRBJ2-5|TRBV9|TRBD1
CASSVETGVTGETQYF
TGTGCCAGCAGCGTGGAAACAGGGGTCACCGGGGAGACCCAGTACTTC
>NA|TRBJ1-4|TRBV30|NA
CAWSVILNEKLFF
TGTGCCTGGAGTGTAATACTTAATGAAAAACTGTTTTTT
>NA|TRBJ2-1|TRBV5-1|NA
CASSPNGGSFAGQFF
TGCGCCAGCAGCCCCAATGGGGGCTCCTTTGCTGGGCAGTTCTTC
>NA|TRBJ1-5|TRBV4-1|NA
CASSQGGDNYSNQPQHF
TGCGCCAGCAGCCAAGGAGGGGACAATTATAGCAATCAGCCCCAGCATTTT
>NA|TRBJ1-1|TRBV6-5|NA
CASSFIQGRTEAFF
TGTGCCAGCAGTTTCATCCAGGGCCGGACTGAAGCTTTCTTT
>NA|TRBJ1-3|TRBV15|TRBD1
CATSRAGTGGFGNTIYF
TGTGCCACCAGCAGGGCCGGGACAGGGGGTTTTGGAAACACCATATATTTT
>NA|TRBJ2-5|TRBV27|NA
CASVGETQYF
TGTGCCAGCGTCGGGGAGACCCAGTACTTC
>NA|TRBJ2-5|TRBV6-5|NA
CASTPTGVLETQYF
TGTGCCAGCACCCCAACGGGGGTTTTGGAGACCCAGTACTTC
>NA|TRBJ1-3|TRBV30|NA
CAWSNGAGNTIYF
TGTGCCTGGAGCAACGGGGCTGGAAACACCATATATTTT
>NA|TRBJ1-1|TRBV5-5|NA
CASSTGVNTEAFF
TGTGCCAGCAGCACGGGAGTGAACACTGAAGCTTTCTTT
>NA|TRBJ1-5|TRBV5-1|TRBD1
CASSLGGTGRQPQHF
TGCGCCAGCAGCTTGGGTGGGACAGGGCGGCAGCCCCAGCATTTT
>NA|TRBJ2-3|TRBV18|NA
CASSPLEGAEQYF
TGTGCCAGCTCACCCCTGGAAGGCGCGGAGCAGTATTTT
>NA|TRBJ2-5|TRBV7-2|NA
CASSNTNQETQYF
TGTGCCAGCAGCAATACTAACCAAGAGACCCAGTACTTC
>NA|TRBJ1-2|TRBV19|TRBD1
CASSTATGAAYGYTF
TGTGCCAGTAGTACAGCGACAGGGGCGGCCTATGGCTACACCTTC
>NA|TRBJ1-1|TRBV28|NA
CASLLGQTNTEAFF
TGTGCCAGCCTCCTTGGACAGACGAACACTGAAGCTTTCTTT
>once|TRBJ2-3|TRBV19|TRBD2
CASSVVSGGGRDTQYF
TGTGCCAGTAGTGTCGTTAGCGGGGGGGGCAGGGATACGCAGTATTTT
>NA|TRBJ2-7|TRBV27|TRBD2
CASSSRVSGGPFRYEQYF
TGTGCCAGCAGTTCCCGAGTTAGCGGGGGGCCGTTCAGGTACGAGCAGTACTTC
>NA|TRBJ2-1|TRBV28|NA
CASTGGGNEQFF
TGTGCCAGCACAGGTGGGGGGAATGAGCAGTTCTTC
>NA|TRBJ2-3|TRBV27|NA
CASSLSIRSTDTQYF
TGTGCCAGCAGTTTATCGATCCGGAGCACAGATACGCAGTATTTT
>NA|TRBJ1-5|TRBV10-2|NA
CASSLISNQPQHF
TGCGCCAGCAGCTTAATTAGCAATCAGCCCCAGCATTTT
>NA|TRBJ2-1|TRBV7-9|TRBD1
CASSRTGQRIYNEQFF
TGTGCCAGCAGCCGAACGGGACAGCGAATCTACAATGAGCAGTTCTTC
>NA|TRBJ1-3|TRBV28|TRBD1
CASRGGTGAGNTIYF
TGTGCCAGCAGGGGGGGCACAGGGGCTGGAAACACCATATATTTT
>NA|TRBJ2-5|TRBV4-2|TRBD2
CASSQSRGGQGETQYF
TGTGCCAGCAGCCAGAGCCGGGGGGGCCAGGGAGAGACCCAGTACTTC
>NA|TRBJ2-5|TRBV11-2|TRBD1
CASSRQGTILETQYF
TGTGCCAGCAGTAGACAGGGGACCATATTGGAGACCCAGTACTTC
>NA|TRBJ1-5|TRBV7-9|NA
CASSAAGGGGNQPQHF
TGTGCCAGCAGCGCCGCTGGGGGCGGAGGCAATCAGCCCCAGCATTTT
>NA|TRBJ1-6|TRBV27|NA
CASSFSNSPLHF
TGTGCCAGCAGTTTTAGCAATTCACCCCTCCACTTT
>NA|TRBJ1-4|TRBV19|NA
CASGPLNEKLFF
TGTGCCAGCGGTCCACTGAATGAAAAACTGTTTTTT